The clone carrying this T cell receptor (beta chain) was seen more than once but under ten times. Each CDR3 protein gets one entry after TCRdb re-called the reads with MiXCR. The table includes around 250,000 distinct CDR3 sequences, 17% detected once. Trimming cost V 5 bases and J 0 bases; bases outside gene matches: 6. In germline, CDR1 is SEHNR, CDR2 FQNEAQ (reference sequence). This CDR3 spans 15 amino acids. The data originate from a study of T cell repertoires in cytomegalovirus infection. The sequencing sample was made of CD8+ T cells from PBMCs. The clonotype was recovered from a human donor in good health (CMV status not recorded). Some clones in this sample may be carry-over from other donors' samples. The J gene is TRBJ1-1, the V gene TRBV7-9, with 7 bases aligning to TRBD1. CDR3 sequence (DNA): TGTGCCAGCAGCGCCGACAGGGAAATGAACACTGAAGCTTTCTTT. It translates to CASSADREMNTEAFF.